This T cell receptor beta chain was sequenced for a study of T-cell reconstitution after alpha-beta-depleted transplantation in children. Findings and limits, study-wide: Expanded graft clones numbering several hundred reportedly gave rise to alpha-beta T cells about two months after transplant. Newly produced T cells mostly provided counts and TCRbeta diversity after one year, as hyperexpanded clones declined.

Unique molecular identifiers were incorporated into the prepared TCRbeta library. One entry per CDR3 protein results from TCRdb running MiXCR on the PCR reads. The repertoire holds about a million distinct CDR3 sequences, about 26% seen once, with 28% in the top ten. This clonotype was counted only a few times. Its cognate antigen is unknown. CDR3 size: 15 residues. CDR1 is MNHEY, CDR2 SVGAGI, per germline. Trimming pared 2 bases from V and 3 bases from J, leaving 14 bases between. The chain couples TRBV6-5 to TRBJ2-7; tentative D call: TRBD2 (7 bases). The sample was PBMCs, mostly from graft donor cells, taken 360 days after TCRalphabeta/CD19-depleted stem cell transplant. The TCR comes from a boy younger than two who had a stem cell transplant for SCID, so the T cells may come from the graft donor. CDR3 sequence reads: CASSYGGAGDYEQYF. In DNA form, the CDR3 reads TGTGCCAGCAGTTACGGGGGCGCGGGAGACTACGAGCAGTACTTC.